This T cell receptor (beta chain) was sequenced for a study of CD8 T cells in ankylosing spondylitis. Study conclusions and caveats: Eight or nine highly homologous variants made up a TCR beta motif that seemed to typify ankylosing spondylitis blood. Researchers reportedly found disease-linked clones significantly enriched in matched ankylosing spondylitis synovial fluid.

This clonotype was seen only a few times. Antigen: not known. In germline, CDR1 is MNHNS, CDR2 SASEGT. The V gene lost 7 bases and the J gene lost 3 bases, with 13 bases spanning the gap. The CDR3 runs to 14 residues. MiXCR, applied by TCRdb to the 5' RACE reads, yields one record per CDR3 protein. The sample carries 300,000 to 400,000 distinct CDR3 sequences, roughly 14% recorded once. The V gene is TRBV6-1, the J gene TRBJ1-5, with D perhaps matching TRBD1 (6 bases). The sample taken for sequencing was blood, either unsorted or a sorted T cell fraction (not recorded which). The origin of this receptor is a male donor with ankylosing spondylitis or in good health (not recorded which). CDR3 amino acids: CASTTDSLNQPQHF. The CDR3 DNA sequence: TGTGCCAGCACTACGGACAGTCTCAATCAGCCCCAGCATTTT.